This note documents a single T cell receptor beta chain sequence. Its antigen remains undetermined. Base qualities are not provided; no much larger clone lies one nucleotide away. V loses 6 bases, J loses 1 base, and the germline ends lie 15 bases apart. Including cysteine and phenylalanine, the CDR3 has 15 amino acids. The sequence is cut down to CDR3 DNA, 45 bases in frame from base 1. Taken from the germline V gene, the CDR1 and CDR2 loops are MNHEY and SVGAGI. This specimen belongs to a study of chemoradiotherapy in HPV16-positive cancers (dated by TCRdb to between 2021 and 2023). The study in broad terms: Candidate HPV-specific T-cell clones and common TCR motifs were defined by functional T-cell assays performed on cells from two HPV16-positive patients. The study asked whether T-cell immunity to the HPV oncoproteins E6 and E7 changes during chemoradiotherapy and whether this immunity affects survival. TCR repertoires from around 80 patients with HPV-related cancers were then used to track the candidate HPV-specific TCRs and motifs. Points the paper makes about the study in general: Only two HPV16-positive patients were used to derive the functional definition of HPV-specific T cells, and the survival association was reported for HPV16-positive patients. Expansion of candidate HPV-specific clones and E7-related TCR motifs was observed in the tumor microenvironment during treatment, whereas no such expansion was observed for non-HPV-specific T cells. Improved recurrence-free survival in HPV16-positive patients was associated with expansion of HPV-responsive T cells during chemoradiotherapy.

The receptor library was made with the immunoSEQ multiplex PCR assay. Held by TCRdb, this immuneACCESS table contains in-frame sequences only and omits some clones. Under half of the omission traces to an unresolved V gene where checked; the cause of the rest is unknown. Within this sample are approximately 2,000 clones, with roughly 90% of them counted one time only. Over 3% of the sample comes from the top ten. Because repertoires were sampled repeatedly during chemoradiotherapy, clonal expansion in the tumor microenvironment could be followed. The receptor comes from a human donor with HPV-associated anogenital cancer. In this chain, TRBV6-5 is recombined with TRBJ1-2, with the D gene call left open. The specimen was tumor tissue, collected from a patient who underwent chemoradiotherapy. This receptor carries the CDR3 CASSRNIGLNYGYTF. The sequenced DNA is TGTGCCAGCAGCCGAAATATCGGACTTAACTATGGCTACACCTTC.